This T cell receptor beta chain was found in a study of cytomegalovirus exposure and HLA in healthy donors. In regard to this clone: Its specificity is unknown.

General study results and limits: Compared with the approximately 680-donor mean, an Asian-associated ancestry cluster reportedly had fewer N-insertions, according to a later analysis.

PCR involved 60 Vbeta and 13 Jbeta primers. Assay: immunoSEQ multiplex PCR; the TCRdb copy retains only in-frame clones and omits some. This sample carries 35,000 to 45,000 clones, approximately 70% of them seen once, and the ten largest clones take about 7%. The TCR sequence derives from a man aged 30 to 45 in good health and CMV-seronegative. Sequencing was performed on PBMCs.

The DNA for the CDR3 is TGTGCCAGCAGCCCCATAAGGGGCGATACGCAGTATTTT. It encodes CASSPIRGDTQYF. V gene TRBV7-9 combines with J gene TRBJ2-3, with D possibly TRBD1 on 5 matching bases. Germline V gene lookup returns CDR1 SEHNR and CDR2 FQNEAQ (reference sequence). The ends were cut back, 5 bases at V and 6 bases at J, with 12 bases in the middle. This CDR3 region has 13 residues.